The 22 T cell receptor beta chains below were found in one sample sequenced in a study of response to subunit inactivated influenza vaccine. TCRdb re-analysed the RT-PCR reads in MiXCR, keeping a single row per CDR3 protein. In the table there are approximately 230,000 distinct CDR3 sequences, 9% to 15% of which are singletons. The sample was non-naive T cells sorted from PBMCs, taken about 14 days before vaccination. These receptor sequences come from a middle-aged man who received an inactivated influenza vaccine.

This clonotype was seen only a few times. The chain uses TRBV11-2 and TRBJ2-5; maybe TRBD2 (6 bases). Germline CDR1 and CDR2: SGHAT and FQNNGV. Trimming shortened V by 1 base and J by 0 bases, and 12 bases separated the two germline ends. The CDR3 runs 16 residues. DNA for the CDR3: TGTGCCAGCAGCTTAGTTGGAGGGGCGAACCAAGAGACCCAGTACTTC. Translation: CASSLVGGANQETQYF.

The V call is TRBV20-1, the J call TRBJ2-1; 8 nucleotides line up with TRBD2. V trimming: 2 bases; J trimming: 3 bases; junction bases outside the gene matches: 9. This CDR3 has 16 residues. CDR1 is DFQATT and CDR2 is SNEGSKA in the germline V gene (reference sequence). The CDR3 DNA follows: TGCAGTGCTAGAAAGGCGGGGGGAACGGGCTACAATGAGCAGTTCTTC. Its translation is CSARKAGGTGYNEQFF.

The rearrangement links TRBV2 to TRBJ2-3; D gene uncertain. Per germline, CDR1 SNHLY and CDR2 FYNNEI. Between the trimmed V and J ends, which lost 1 base and 2 bases, there was a span of 1 base. CDR3 length equals 12 residues. CDR3 region: CASSEVTDTQYF. CDR3 DNA sequence: TGTGCCAGCAGTGAAGTCACAGATACGCAGTATTTT.

The sample holds many counts of this clonotype. This rearrangement joins TRBV5-1 to TRBJ1-1, with D possibly matching TRBD1 (5 bases). From germline, CDR1 is SGHRS and CDR2 YFSETQ. The CDR3 length is 13 residues. Deletions cut 4 bases from V and 3 bases from J, with 10 bases between. The CDR3: CASSRDPDTEAFF. CDR3 nucleotides: TGCGCCAGCAGCCGGGACCCAGACACTGAAGCTTTCTTT.

This clonotype was counted between two and nine times. J is TRBJ2-1 and V is TRBV7-2; perhaps TRBD2 as D (6 bases). CDR3 size: 13 residues. In germline, CDR1 is SGHTA, CDR2 FQGNSA. V dropped 4 bases and J dropped 10 bases, with 14 bases sitting between them. In DNA form, the CDR3 reads TGTGCCAGCAGCTCGCTACGACTAGGCGAGCAGTTCTTC. Encoded protein: CASSSLRLGEQFF.

In nucleotides, the CDR3 is TGTGCCACCAGTGATCAGATGGACACTGAAGCTTTCTTT. It codes for CATSDQMDTEAFF. V and J are TRBV24-1 and TRBJ1-1; D uncertain. The CDR3 runs 13 residues. V dropped 3 bases and J dropped 3 bases, with 7 bases sitting between them. The germline CDR1 and CDR2 sequences are KGHDR and SFDVKD.

The chain is built from TRBV5-1 and TRBJ2-7; D call uncertain. The V gene lost 1 base and the J gene lost 2 bases, with 16 bases spanning the gap. Germline assignment: CDR1 SGHRS and CDR2 YFSETQ. The CDR3 is 16 residues long. The CDR3 spells CASSLTPNAFAYEQYF. The DNA of the CDR3 is TGCGCCAGCAGCTTGACGCCTAACGCTTTCGCCTACGAGCAGTACTTC.

This clonotype showed up many times. The CDR3 loop reads CAWSFRVTTEAFF. DNA of the CDR3: TGTGCCTGGAGTTTCAGGGTAACGACTGAAGCTTTCTTT. The J gene is TRBJ1-1, the V gene TRBV30; a weak D match, TRBD1 (5 bases). V was pared by 2 bases and J by 5 bases, with 12 bases between. Germline assignment: CDR1 GTSNPN and CDR2 SVGIG (reference sequence). CDR3 length equals 13 residues.

V and J are TRBV2 and TRBJ2-3; TRBD2 might be the D (6 bases). From germline, CDR1 is SNHLY and CDR2 FYNNEI. Trimming left V 6 bases short and J 2 bases short, with 12 bases between. The CDR3 length is 14 residues. The CDR3 region is CASRDYRNTDTQYF. The CDR3 DNA sequence: TGTGCCAGCAGGGACTATCGAAACACAGATACGCAGTATTTT.

The rearrangement links TRBV7-2 to TRBJ2-7; D could derive from TRBD1 or TRBD2 (5 bases each). CDR1 and CDR2 (germline): SGHTA, FQGNSA. The CDR3 has 16 residues. Trimming pared 5 bases from V and 1 base from J, leaving 18 bases between. The CDR3 region has the DNA TGTGCCAGCAGCACCGGGACGCTATTGTGGTCCTACGAGCAGTACTTC. This codes for CASSTGTLLWSYEQYF.

This clonotype turned up a few times. The V gene is TRBV20-1, the J gene TRBJ1-6; TRBD1 might be the D (5 bases). The V gene lost 3 bases and the J gene lost 8 bases, with 17 bases spanning the gap. The germline gives CDR1 DFQATT, CDR2 SNEGSKA (reference sequence). The CDR3 has 15 residues. The CDR3 loop is CSARGGWQGDSPLHF. CDR3 coding DNA: TGCAGTGCTAGGGGGGGTTGGCAGGGTGATTCACCCCTCCACTTT.

This clonotype was counted between two and nine times. The rearrangement uses TRBV12-5 and TRBJ2-7; 13 bases fit TRBD2. Per germline, CDR1 LGHNT and CDR2 FRNRAP. V dropped 0 bases and J dropped 0; count of bases not matched to a gene: 11. This CDR3 region has 20 residues. CDR3 coding DNA: TGTGCTAGTGGTTTGGTAACTCCGGGACTAGCGGGGTCAAGCTCCTACGAGCAGTACTTC. This gives the protein CASGLVTPGLAGSSSYEQYF.

This clonotype was observed a handful of times. The V call is TRBV6-1, the J call TRBJ1-3, with D possibly being TRBD1 (5 bases). Germline V gene lookup returns CDR1 MNHNS and CDR2 SASEGT. The V and J ends lost 3 bases and 1 base respectively, with 13 bases between them. This CDR3 contains 16 residues. Here the CDR3 reads CASSEGWGGSGNTIYF. The CDR3 coding sequence is TGTGCCAGCAGTGAGGGGTGGGGGGGATCTGGAAACACCATATATTTT.

There are many counts of this clonotype. V is TRBV12-3 or TRBV12-4 and J is TRBJ2-7, with TRBD2 as a possible D gene (5 bases). V gave up 8 bases and J gave up 7 bases, with 18 bases separating them. This CDR3 comprises 13 residues. CDR3 bases: TGTGCCAGCGGAACGGGATCCTCTTCGGAGCAGTACTTC. It encodes CASGTGSSSEQYF.

The J gene is TRBJ1-4, the V gene TRBV12-3 or TRBV12-4; perhaps TRBD1 as D (6 bases). V was cut by 1 base and J by 5 bases, with 8 bases left in between. The CDR3 has 14 amino acids. The CDR3 DNA is TGTGCCAGCAGTTTAGGACAGGCAAATGAAAAACTGTTTTTT. As protein: CASSLGQANEKLFF.

This rearrangement joins TRBV10-3 to TRBJ2-3, with TRBD1 as a possible D gene (6 bases). Germline CDR1 and CDR2: ENHRY and SYGVKD. The V end was cut by 7 bases, the J end by 2 bases, with 16 bases between. There are 15 residues in the CDR3. The CDR3 reads CAITASWGHTDTQYF. In DNA form, the CDR3 reads TGTGCCATCACCGCTTCGTGGGGGCACACAGATACGCAGTATTTT.

This clonotype was counted only a few times. V is TRBV27 and J is TRBJ2-1; 7 bases are shared with TRBD1. This CDR3 contains 14 residues. Trimming took 4 bases from V and 5 from J; bases not matched to a gene: 5. Germline CDR1 is MNHEY and CDR2 is SMNVEV (reference sequence). The CDR3 DNA reads TGTGCCAGCAGTTCGGGACAGTTCAACAATGAGCAGTTCTTC. Protein sequence: CASSSGQFNNEQFF.

This clonotype came up a few times. V usage is TRBV6-5 and J usage is TRBJ2-7; D possibly uses TRBD1 or TRBD2 (5 bases each). This CDR3 is 16 amino acids long. V dropped 0 bases and J dropped 1 base, with 13 bases sitting between them. CDR1 is MNHEY, CDR2 SVGAGI, per germline. The CDR3 DNA reads as TGTGCCAGCAGTTACTCGAGGGACGGAGGTTCCTACGAGCAGTACTTC. The encoded protein is CASSYSRDGGSYEQYF.

This chain uses TRBV4-1 with TRBJ1-2; D is perhaps TRBD1 (5 bases). Trimming stripped 0 bases from V and 9 bases from J, with 11 bases between. Germline values: CDR1 MGHRA, CDR2 YSYEKL. This CDR3 comprises 13 residues. CDR3 protein: CASSQEQGFRYTF. The CDR3 DNA follows: TGCGCCAGCAGCCAAGAGCAGGGTTTTCGCTACACCTTC.

The V and J genes are TRBV12-3 or TRBV12-4 and TRBJ2-3; 10 nucleotides agree with TRBD2. V lost 6 bases and J lost 0; bases outside the gene matches: 3. This CDR3 is 15 amino acids long. CDR3 region: CASRAGGSSTDTQYF. The CDR3 region has the DNA TGTGCCAGCAGAGCGGGGGGGTCTAGCACAGATACGCAGTATTTT.

This clonotype was seen many times. The chain couples TRBV28 to TRBJ2-1; 9 positions agree with TRBD2. There are 17 residues in the CDR3. V lost 7 bases and J lost 7; bases outside the gene matches: 17. Germline CDR1 is MDHEN and CDR2 is SYDVKM. In nucleotides, the CDR3 is TGTGCCAGCACAACCTACAGCGGGAGGACGACCCTAAATGAGCAGTTCTTC. The encoded protein is CASTTYSGRTTLNEQFF. Variable domain in full (rest from reference TRBV28 and TRBJ2-1): DVKVTQSSRYLVKRTGEKVFLECVQDMDHENMFWYRQDPGLGLRLIYFSYDVKMKEKGDIPEGYSVSREKKERFSLILESASTNQTSMYLCASTTYSGRTTLNEQFFGPGTRLTVL.

The chain links TRBV5-1 to TRBJ2-1; maybe TRBD2 (5 bases). V lost 3 bases, J lost 6 bases, and 13 bases lay in between. The CDR3 is 14 residues long. Per the germline V gene, CDR1 is SGHRS and CDR2 is YFSETQ. The CDR3 DNA reads TGCGCCAGCAGCTCTGGAAGCGGCCGCAATGAGCAGTTCTTC. It specifies CASSSGSGRNEQFF.